One sample yielded the 11 T cell receptor beta chains listed below, sequenced in a study of human T cells and chemical hapten exposure. Via MiXCR, TCRdb re-called the RACE reads, giving one row per CDR3 protein. Among 35,000 to 50,000 distinct CDR3 sequences listed, 3.7% were seen once. The time point: healthy volunteer bleed at 6 weeks. Total RNA extraction was carried out from unfractionated whole blood. Sequencing used whole blood. The receptors stem from a human donor in good health. Some clones in this sample may be carry-over from other donors' samples.

The rearrangement links TRBV28 to TRBJ2-7; 10 nucleotides agree with TRBD1. Looked up from germline, CDR1 is MDHEN and CDR2 is SYDVKM. The V and J ends lost 8 bases and 3 bases, in that order; junction bases with no gene match: 13. The CDR3 contains 16 residues. CDR3 protein: CASRSDGTGAYYEQYF. The CDR3, as DNA: TGTGCCAGCCGGTCCGATGGGACAGGGGCCTACTACGAGCAGTACTTC.

This clonotype was recorded many times. This chain uses TRBV20-1 with TRBJ2-1; 7 nucleotides agree with TRBD2. J gave up 6 bases and V 0 bases, and 11 bases lay outside the gene matches. The CDR3 contains 16 residues. Germline CDR1 is DFQATT and CDR2 is SNEGSKA (reference sequence). The CDR3 coding sequence is TGCAGTGCTAGAGATTCCGAGCGGGGAGCTAGCAATGAGCAGTTCTTC. Its protein product is CSARDSERGASNEQFF.

This clonotype was recorded a few times. The rearrangement links TRBV28 to TRBJ1-6; D remains ambiguous. Germline V CDR1 and CDR2: MDHEN, SYDVKM. CDR3 size: 14 residues. V shed 5 bases and J shed 3 bases, with 8 bases lying between them. The CDR3 reads CASSTGFYNSPLHF. The CDR3 DNA reads as TGTGCCAGCAGTACCGGGTTCTATAATTCACCCCTCCACTTT. Full variable domain (rest looked up from reference TRBV28 and TRBJ1-6): DVKVTQSSRYLVKRTGEKVFLECVQDMDHENMFWYRQDPGLGLRLIYFSYDVKMKEKGDIPEGYSVSREKKERFSLILESASTNQTSMYLCASSTGFYNSPLHFGNGTRLTVT.

Ten or more counts support this clonotype. The chain joins TRBV12-3 or TRBV12-4 to TRBJ1-2; a weak D match, TRBD1 (6 bases). This CDR3 has 15 residues. V was trimmed by 3 bases and J by 10 bases, leaving 21 bases between them. The CDR3 DNA follows: TGTGCCAGCAGTTTTGGACTCAGGGGCCTGTTCGACTACACCTTC. This encodes CASSFGLRGLFDYTF.

This clonotype was counted only a few times. The chain uses TRBV27 and TRBJ2-7; perhaps TRBD1 as D (7 bases). CDR1 MNHEY and CDR2 SMNVEV come from the germline V gene (reference sequence). Trimming stripped 4 bases from V and 0 bases from J, with 19 bases between. The CDR3 has 17 amino acids. The DNA for the CDR3 is TGTGCCAGCAGTTCCCCCTCGCAGGGGGGAAGCTCCTACGAGCAGTACTTC. It specifies CASSSPSQGGSSYEQYF.

Remarks on this clonotype: A much larger clone differs by one base, so this may be a read error. V usage is TRBV5-1 and J usage is TRBJ2-3; 7 bases fit TRBD1. Germline V gene data show CDR1 as SGHRS and CDR2 as YFSETQ. This CDR3 spans 14 amino acids. CDR3 region: CASSFRQGADMQYF. The CDR3 coding sequence is TGCGCCAGCAGCTTTAGACAGGGCGCAGATATGCAGTATTTT.

This clonotype was recorded at least ten times. The chain has TRBV6-1 and TRBJ1-5; no definite D call. The germline gives CDR1 MNHNS, CDR2 SASEGT. The V end was cut by 3 bases, the J end by 4 bases, with 10 bases between. This CDR3 contains 14 residues. The CDR3 nucleotides read TGTGCCAGCAGTGAGTCTCGCCGAAATCAGCCCCAGCATTTT. Translation: CASSESRRNQPQHF.

The table lists this clonotype with many counts. V usage is TRBV6-5 and J usage is TRBJ1-1, with D maybe TRBD1 (6 bases). CDR3 length: 14 residues. V lost 6 bases to trimming and J lost 5 bases, with 16 bases between them. Germline CDR1 reads MNHEY; CDR2 reads SVGAGI. In DNA form, the CDR3 reads TGTGCCAGCAGCCCCGTAATACAGGGAACTGAAGCTTTCTTT. As protein: CASSPVIQGTEAFF.

This clonotype was counted many times. This sequence joins TRBV6-1 and TRBJ1-1, with D possibly matching TRBD1 (6 bases). Germline CDR1 is MNHNS and CDR2 is SASEGT. The CDR3 runs 15 residues. V lost 6 bases to trimming and J lost 2 bases, with 16 bases between them. CDR3 DNA: TGTGCCAGCAGGTCAACCCGACAGGACAACACTGAAGCTTTCTTT. Protein product: CASRSTRQDNTEAFF.

This clonotype was seen at least ten times. This chain joins TRBV5-5 and TRBJ1-5; 7 nucleotides line up with TRBD1. Germline CDR1 is SGHKS and CDR2 is YYEKEE (reference sequence). J gave up 1 base and V 1 base, and 5 bases lay outside the gene matches. The CDR3 covers 16 residues. For the CDR3, the DNA is TGTGCCAGCAGCTTGAACCCGACAGGGAGCAATCAGCCCCAGCATTTT. This codes for CASSLNPTGSNQPQHF.

In this sample, this clonotype turned up many times. The V gene is TRBV27, the J gene TRBJ1-6; D gene ambiguous. The ends were cut back, 3 bases at V and 0 bases at J, with 3 bases in the middle. Germline V gene lookup returns CDR1 MNHEY and CDR2 SMNVEV (reference sequence). The CDR3 loop spans 14 amino acids. CDR3 in amino acids: CASSLTSYNSPLHF. The CDR3 bases are TGTGCCAGCAGTTTGACCTCCTATAATTCACCCCTCCACTTT.